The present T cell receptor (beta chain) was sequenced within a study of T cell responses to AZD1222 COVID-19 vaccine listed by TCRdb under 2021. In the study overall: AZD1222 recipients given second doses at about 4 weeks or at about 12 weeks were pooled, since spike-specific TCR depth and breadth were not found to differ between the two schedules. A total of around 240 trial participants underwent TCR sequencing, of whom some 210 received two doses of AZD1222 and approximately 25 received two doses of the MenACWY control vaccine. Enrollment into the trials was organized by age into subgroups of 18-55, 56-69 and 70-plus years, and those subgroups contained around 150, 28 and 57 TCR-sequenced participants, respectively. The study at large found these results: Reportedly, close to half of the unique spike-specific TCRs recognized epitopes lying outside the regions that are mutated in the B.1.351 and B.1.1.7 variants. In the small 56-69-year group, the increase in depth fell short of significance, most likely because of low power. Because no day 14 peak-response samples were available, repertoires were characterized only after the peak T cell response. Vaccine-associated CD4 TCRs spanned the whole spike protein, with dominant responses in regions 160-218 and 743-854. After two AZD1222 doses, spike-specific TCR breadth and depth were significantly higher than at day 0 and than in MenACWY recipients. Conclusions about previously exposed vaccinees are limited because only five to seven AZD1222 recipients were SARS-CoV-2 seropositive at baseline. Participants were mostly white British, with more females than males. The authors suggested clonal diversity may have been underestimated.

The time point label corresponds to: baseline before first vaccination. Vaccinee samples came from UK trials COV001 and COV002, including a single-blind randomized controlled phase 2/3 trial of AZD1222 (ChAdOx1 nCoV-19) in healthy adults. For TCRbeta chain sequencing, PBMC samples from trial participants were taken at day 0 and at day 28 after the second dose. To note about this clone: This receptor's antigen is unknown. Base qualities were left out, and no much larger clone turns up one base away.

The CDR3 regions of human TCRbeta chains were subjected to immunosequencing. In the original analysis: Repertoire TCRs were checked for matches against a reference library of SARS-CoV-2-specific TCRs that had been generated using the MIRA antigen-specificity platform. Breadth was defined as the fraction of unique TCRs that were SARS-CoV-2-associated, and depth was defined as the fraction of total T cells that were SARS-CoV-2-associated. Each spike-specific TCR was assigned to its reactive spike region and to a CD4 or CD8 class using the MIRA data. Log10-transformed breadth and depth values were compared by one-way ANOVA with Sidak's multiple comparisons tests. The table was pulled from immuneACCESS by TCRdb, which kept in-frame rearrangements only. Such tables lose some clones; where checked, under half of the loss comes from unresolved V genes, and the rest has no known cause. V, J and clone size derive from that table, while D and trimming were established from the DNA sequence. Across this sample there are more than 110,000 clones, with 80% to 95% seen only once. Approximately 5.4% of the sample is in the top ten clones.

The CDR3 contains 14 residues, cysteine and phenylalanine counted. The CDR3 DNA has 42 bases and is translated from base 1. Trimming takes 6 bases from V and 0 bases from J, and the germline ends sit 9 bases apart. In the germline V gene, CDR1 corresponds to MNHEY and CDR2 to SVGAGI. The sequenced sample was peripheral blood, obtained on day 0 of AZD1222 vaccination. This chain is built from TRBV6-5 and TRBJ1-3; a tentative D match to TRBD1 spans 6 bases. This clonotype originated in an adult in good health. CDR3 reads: CASRRDTSGNTIYF. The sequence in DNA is TGTGCCAGCAGAAGGGACACCTCTGGAAACACCATATATTTT.